This TCR beta chain came from a study of blood T cell repertoires in COVID-19 (dated by TCRdb to the early 2020s). At the level of the whole study: Samples covering the acute and convalescent phases of COVID-19 were provided by collaborators in the United States, Italy and Spain. A freely available public database, intended as a resource for researchers studying the immune response to SARS-CoV-2, is where the repertoires were released. Samples were obtained from the ongoing ImmuneRACE study (first 160 participants) and from approximately 1,200 subjects provided by 6 global collaborators. HLA class I and class II types, where available, came from metadata supplied by the sample provider rather than from assay-based typing. The material from the prospective study consisted of cDNA or gDNA derived from T cells, B-cell-depleted T cells, or PBMCs. The dataset comprised deeply sampled blood TCRbeta repertoires from subjects exposed to, actively infected with, or recovered from COVID-19. The sample metadata nearly always contained a de-identified subject ID, COVID-19 status, age in years and sex.

Overall results and qualifications from the work: How much clinical and demographic metadata was included differed by source and by participant, and the metadata was provided uncurated.

Concerning this clone: No antigen is known for it. Base quality data are lacking; no much larger clone is found one base away.

Relative to germline, V is 5 bases shorter and J is 7 bases shorter, with 17 bases between their ends. Its CDR3 holds 14 amino acids, cysteine through phenylalanine. The only DNA kept is the CDR3, 42 bases in frame from the first base. The CDR1 and CDR2 encoded by the germline V gene are SGHTA and FQGNSA. TCRbeta CDR3 regions were amplified from genomic DNA by means of the immunoSEQ Assay, a bias-controlled multiplex PCR. The original pipeline was this. Within the assay, amplification of reference gene primers was used to estimate how many nucleated cells each sample contained. Sequence reads were collapsed and filtered to measure the absolute abundance of every unique TCRbeta CDR3 rearrangement. For each sample, productive Simpson clonality was calculated as the square root of Simpson's diversity index across productive rearrangements. Not all clones reach the TCRdb copy of this immuneACCESS table, which keeps in-frame sequences only. Checked studies attribute under half of the gap to unresolved V genes and leave the rest unexplained. Clonal size and the V and J genes are those of that table, whereas D and trimming came from the DNA. In this sample the table shows 120,000 to 150,000 clones, more than 80% of which occur a single time. 6% to 7.5% of the sample belongs to the ten largest clones.

Whole blood was collected in K2EDTA tubes by collaborating institutions according to the institutions' own protocols. For TCRbeta analysis, collaborators shipped samples in one of three forms: frozen whole blood, isolated PBMCs, or DNA extracted from either of those sample types. The sequence is built from TRBV7-2 and TRBJ1-2; TRBD1 is a possible D gene, resting on 5 matching bases. The TCR originated in a human donor in a cohort sampled during active COVID-19. Sample: peripheral blood. The DNA sequence is as follows: TGTGCCAGCAGCCTTCAGGGAGGGGTGGGTGGCTACACCTTC. Its product reads: CASSLQGGVGGYTF.